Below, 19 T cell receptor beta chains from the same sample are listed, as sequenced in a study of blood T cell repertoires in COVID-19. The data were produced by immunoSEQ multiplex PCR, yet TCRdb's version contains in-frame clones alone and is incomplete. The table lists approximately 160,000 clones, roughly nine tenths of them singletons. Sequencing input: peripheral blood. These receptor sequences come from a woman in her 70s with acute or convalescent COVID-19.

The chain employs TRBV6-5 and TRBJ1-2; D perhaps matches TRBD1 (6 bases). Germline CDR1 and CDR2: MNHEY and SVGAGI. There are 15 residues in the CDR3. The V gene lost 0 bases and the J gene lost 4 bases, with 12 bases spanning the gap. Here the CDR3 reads CASSYSFTGRYGYTF. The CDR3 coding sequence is TGTGCCAGCAGTTACTCGTTCACAGGGCGCTATGGCTACACCTTC.

The CDR3 reads CSVELAGGHNEQFF. In nucleotides, the CDR3 is TGCAGCGTGGAACTAGCGGGGGGGCACAATGAGCAGTTCTTC. The chain has TRBV29-1 and TRBJ2-1; TRBD2 matches 13 bases. This CDR3 region has 14 residues. V shed 6 bases, J shed 5 bases, and the junction held 4 bases outside the gene matches. From germline, CDR1 is SQVTM and CDR2 ANQGSEA.

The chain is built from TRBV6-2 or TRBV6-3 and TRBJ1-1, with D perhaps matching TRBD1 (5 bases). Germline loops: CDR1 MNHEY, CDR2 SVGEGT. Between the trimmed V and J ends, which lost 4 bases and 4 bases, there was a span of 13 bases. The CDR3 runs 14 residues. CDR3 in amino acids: CASSFRPGVTEAFF. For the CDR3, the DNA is TGTGCCAGCAGTTTCCGTCCGGGGGTCACTGAAGCTTTCTTT.

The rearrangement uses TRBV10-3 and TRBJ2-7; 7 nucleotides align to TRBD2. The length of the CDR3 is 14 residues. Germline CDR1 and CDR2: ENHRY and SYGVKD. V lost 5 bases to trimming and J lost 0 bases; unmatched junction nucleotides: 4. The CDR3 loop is CAISNRDYSYEQYF. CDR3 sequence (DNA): TGTGCCATCAGTAACCGGGACTACTCCTACGAGCAGTACTTC.

DNA for the CDR3: TGTGCCAGCAGTTTATGGGGGCTCTCCGTTTCCGAGCAGTACTTC. Its translation: CASSLWGLSVSEQYF. V gene TRBV28 combines with J gene TRBJ2-7; perhaps TRBD1 as D (5 bases). V was cut by 0 bases and J by 6 bases, with 15 bases left in between. CDR1 is MDHEN, CDR2 SYDVKM, per germline. The CDR3 totals 15 residues. The whole variable domain, remainder taken from reference TRBV28 and TRBJ2-7, is DVKVTQSSRYLVKRTGEKVFLECVQDMDHENMFWYRQDPGLGLRLIYFSYDVKMKEKGDIPEGYSVSREKKERFSLILESASTNQTSMYLCASSLWGLSVSEQYFGPGTRLTVT.

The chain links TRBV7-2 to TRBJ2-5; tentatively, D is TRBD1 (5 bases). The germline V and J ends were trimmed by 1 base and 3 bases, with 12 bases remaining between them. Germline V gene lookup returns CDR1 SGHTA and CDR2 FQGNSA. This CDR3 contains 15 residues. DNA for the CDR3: TGTGCCAGCAGCTTAGGGGGCCTTTATAAAGAGACCCAGTACTTC. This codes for CASSLGGLYKETQYF.

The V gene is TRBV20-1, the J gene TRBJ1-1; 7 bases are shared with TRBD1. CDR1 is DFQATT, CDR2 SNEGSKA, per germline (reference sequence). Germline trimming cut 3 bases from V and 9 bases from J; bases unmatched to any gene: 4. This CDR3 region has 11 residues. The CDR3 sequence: CSASPTGKAFF. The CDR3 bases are TGCAGTGCTAGCCCGACAGGGAAAGCTTTCTTT.

This CDR3 is CASSLLPGTGDEKLFF. The CDR3 bases are TGTGCCAGCAGTTTATTACCCGGGACAGGGGACGAAAAACTGTTTTTT. V gene TRBV27 combines with J gene TRBJ1-4; 10 bases line up with TRBD1. This CDR3 is built from 16 residues. Germline V gives CDR1 MNHEY, CDR2 SMNVEV (reference sequence). With V trimmed by 1 base and J by 8 bases, 7 bases remained unmatched. The entire variable domain, with the rest obtained from reference TRBV27 and TRBJ1-4, is as follows: EAQVTQNPRYLITVTGKKLTVTCSQNMNHEYMSWYRQDPGLGLRQIYYSMNVEVTDKGDVPEGYKVSRKEKRNFPLILESPSPNQTSLYFCASSLLPGTGDEKLFFGSGTQLSVL.

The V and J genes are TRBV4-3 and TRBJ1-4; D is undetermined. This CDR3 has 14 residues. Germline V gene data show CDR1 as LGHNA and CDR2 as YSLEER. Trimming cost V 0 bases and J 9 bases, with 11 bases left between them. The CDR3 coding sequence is TGCGCCAGCAGCCAAGATCCGCAGACACAAAAACTGTTTTTT. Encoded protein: CASSQDPQTQKLFF.

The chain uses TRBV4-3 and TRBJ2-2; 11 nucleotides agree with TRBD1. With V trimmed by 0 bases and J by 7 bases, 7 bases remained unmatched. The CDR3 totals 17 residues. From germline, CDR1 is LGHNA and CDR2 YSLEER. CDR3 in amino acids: CASSQDTGTGGDGELFF. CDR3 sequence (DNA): TGCGCCAGCAGCCAAGATACCGGGACAGGGGGAGACGGGGAGCTGTTTTTT.

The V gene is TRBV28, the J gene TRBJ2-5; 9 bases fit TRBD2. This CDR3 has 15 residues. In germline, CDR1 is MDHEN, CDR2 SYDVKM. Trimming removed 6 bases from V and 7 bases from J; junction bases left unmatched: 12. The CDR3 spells CASRNSGSPLWTQYF. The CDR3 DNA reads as TGTGCCAGCAGGAATAGCGGGAGCCCACTGTGGACCCAGTACTTC.

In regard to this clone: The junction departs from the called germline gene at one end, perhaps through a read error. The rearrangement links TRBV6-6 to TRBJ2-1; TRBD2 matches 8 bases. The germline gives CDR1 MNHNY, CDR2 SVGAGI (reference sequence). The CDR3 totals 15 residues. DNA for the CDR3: TGTACCAGCAGCTCACTAGCGGTCTCCTACAATGAGCAGTTCTTC. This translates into CTSSSLAVSYNEQFF.

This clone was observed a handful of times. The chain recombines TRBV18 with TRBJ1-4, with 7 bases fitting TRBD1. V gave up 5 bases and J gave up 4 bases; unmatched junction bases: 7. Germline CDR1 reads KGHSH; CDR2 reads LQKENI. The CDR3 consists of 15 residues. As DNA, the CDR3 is TGTGCCAGCTCATCTCCAGGGGGTTATAATGAAAAACTGTTTTTT. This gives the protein CASSSPGGYNEKLFF.

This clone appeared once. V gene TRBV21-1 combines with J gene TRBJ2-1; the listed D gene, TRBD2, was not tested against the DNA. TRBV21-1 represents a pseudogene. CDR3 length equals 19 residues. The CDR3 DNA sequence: TGTGCCAGCAGCCCCAACGGGGGGACTAGCAGACGCTCCTACAATGAGCAGTTCTTC. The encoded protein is CASSPNGGTSRRSYNEQFF.

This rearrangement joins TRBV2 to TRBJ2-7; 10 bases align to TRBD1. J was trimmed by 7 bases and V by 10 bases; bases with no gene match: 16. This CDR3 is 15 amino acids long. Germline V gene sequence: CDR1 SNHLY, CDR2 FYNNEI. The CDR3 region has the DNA TGTGCCACCTTCTACCGGGACAGGGGAGGGGAGGAGCAGTACTTC. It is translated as CATFYRDRGGEEQYF. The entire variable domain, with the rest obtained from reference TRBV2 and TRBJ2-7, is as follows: EPEVTQTPSHQVTQMGQEVILRCVPISNHLYFYWYRQILGQKVEFLVSFYNNEISEKSEIFDDQFSVERPDGSNFTLKIRSTKLEDSAMYFCATFYRDRGGEEQYFGPGTRLTVT.

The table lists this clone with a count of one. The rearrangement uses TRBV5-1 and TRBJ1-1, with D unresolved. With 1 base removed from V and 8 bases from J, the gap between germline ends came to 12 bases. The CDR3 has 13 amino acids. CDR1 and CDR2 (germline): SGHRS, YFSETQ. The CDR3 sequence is CASSLFAGEEAFF. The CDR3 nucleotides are TGCGCCAGCAGCTTGTTTGCCGGGGAAGAAGCTTTCTTT.

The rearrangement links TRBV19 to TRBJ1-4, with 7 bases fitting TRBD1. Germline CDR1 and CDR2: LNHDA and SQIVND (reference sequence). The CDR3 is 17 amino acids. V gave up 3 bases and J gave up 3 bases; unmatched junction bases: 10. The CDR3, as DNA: TGTGCCAGTAGTATCAAGGACAGGATCGGCGCTAATGAAAAACTGTTTTTT. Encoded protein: CASSIKDRIGANEKLFF.

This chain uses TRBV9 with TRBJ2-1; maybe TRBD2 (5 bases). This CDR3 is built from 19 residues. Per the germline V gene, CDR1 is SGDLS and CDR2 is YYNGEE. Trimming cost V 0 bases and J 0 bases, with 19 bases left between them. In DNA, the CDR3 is TGTGCCAGCAGCGTAGTACCTGTTAGCGAGATGAGCTCCTACAATGAGCAGTTCTTC. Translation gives CASSVVPVSEMSSYNEQFF.

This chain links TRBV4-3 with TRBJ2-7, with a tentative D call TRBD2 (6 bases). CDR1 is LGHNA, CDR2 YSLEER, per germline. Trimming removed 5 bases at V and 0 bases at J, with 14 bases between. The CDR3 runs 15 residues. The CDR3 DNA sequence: TGCGCCAGCAGCGAGGGACTCGCCTTCTCCTACGAGCAGTACTTC. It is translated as CASSEGLAFSYEQYF.